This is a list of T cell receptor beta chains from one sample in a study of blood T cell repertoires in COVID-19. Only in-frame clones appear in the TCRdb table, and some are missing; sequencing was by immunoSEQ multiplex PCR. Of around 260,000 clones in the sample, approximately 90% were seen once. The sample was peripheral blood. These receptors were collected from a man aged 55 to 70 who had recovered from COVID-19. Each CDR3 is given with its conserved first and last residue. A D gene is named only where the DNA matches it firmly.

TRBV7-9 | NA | CASSPNVLTYNEQFF
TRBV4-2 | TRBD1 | CASSQSPAGQGETQYF
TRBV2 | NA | CASSPRGGSETQYF
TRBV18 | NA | CASSRGAYNQPQHF
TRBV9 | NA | CASSVGGRQPQHF
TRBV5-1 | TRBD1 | CASSLAVSGGARNSPLHF
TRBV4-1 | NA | CASSQDGIVAKNIQYF
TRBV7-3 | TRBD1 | CASSLAGDRDHLWDTQYF
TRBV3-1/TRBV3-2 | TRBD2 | CASSSRGGSGGAPDTQYF
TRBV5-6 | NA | CASSALDYTQYF
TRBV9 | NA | CASSVRQSPNSGANVLTF
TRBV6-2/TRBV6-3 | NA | CASSFGRVAEAFF
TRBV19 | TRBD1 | CASSMGTGGERYGYTF
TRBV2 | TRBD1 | CASSEHRDREHEQYF
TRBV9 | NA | CASSVAGQTYEQYF